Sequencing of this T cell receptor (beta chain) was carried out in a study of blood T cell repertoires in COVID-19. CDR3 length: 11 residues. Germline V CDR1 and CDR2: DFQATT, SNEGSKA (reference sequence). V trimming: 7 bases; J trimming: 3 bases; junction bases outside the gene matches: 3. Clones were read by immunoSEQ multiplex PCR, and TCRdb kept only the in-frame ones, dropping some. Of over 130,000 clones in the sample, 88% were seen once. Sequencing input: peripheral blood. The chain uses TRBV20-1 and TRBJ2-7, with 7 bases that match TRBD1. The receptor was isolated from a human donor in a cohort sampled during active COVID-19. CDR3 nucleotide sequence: TGCAGTGTTGACAGGGACTACGAGCAGTACTTC. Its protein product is CSVDRDYEQYF.